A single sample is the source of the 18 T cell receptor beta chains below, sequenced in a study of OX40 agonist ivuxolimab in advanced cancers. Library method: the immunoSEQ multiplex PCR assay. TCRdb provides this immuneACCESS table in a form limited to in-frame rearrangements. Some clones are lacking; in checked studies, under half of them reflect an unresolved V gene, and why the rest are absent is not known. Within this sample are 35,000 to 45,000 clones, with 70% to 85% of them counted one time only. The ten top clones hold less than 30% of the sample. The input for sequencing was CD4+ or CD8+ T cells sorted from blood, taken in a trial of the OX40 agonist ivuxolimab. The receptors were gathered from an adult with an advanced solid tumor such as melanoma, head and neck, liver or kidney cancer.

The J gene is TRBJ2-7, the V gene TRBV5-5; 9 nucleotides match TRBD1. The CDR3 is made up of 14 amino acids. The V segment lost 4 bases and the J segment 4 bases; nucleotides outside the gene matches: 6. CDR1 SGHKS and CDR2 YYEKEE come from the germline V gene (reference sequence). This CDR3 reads CASSPRDRDYEQYF. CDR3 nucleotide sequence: TGTGCCAGCAGCCCGCGGGACAGGGATTACGAGCAGTACTTC.

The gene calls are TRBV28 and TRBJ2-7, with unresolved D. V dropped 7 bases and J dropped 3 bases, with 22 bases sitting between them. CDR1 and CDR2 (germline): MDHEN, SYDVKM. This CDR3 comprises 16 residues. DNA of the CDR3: TGTGCCAGCACCCTAGGTGATGCAACGCACTACTACGAGCAGTACTTC. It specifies CASTLGDATHYYEQYF.

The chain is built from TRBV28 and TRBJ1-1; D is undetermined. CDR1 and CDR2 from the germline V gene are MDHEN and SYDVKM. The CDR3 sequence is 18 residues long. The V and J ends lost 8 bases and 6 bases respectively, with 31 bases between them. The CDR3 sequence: CASSKRLRTPGGRAEAFF. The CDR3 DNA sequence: TGTGCCAGCTCAAAGCGACTTCGTACGCCAGGAGGTCGCGCTGAAGCTTTCTTT. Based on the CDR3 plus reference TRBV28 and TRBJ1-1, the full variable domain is DVKVTQSSRYLVKRTGEKVFLECVQDMDHENMFWYRQDPGLGLRLIYFSYDVKMKEKGDIPEGYSVSREKKERFSLILESASTNQTSMYLCASSKRLRTPGGRAEAFFGQGTRLTVV.

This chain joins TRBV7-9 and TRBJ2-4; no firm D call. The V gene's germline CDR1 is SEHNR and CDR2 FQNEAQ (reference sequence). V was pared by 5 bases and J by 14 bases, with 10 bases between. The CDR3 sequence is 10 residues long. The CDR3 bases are TGTGCCAGCAGCCGGCCGTGGGAGTACTTC. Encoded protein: CASSRPWEYF.

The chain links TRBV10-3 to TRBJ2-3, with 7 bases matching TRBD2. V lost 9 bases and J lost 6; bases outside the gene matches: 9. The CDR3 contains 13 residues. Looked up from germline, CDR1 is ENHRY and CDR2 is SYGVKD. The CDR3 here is CAIYGGSQDTQYF. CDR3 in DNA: TGTGCCATTTACGGGGGGTCCCAGGATACGCAGTATTTT.

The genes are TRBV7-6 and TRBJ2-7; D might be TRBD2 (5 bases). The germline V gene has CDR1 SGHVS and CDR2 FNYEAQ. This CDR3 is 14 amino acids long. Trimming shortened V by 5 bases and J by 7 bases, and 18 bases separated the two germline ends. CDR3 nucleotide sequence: TGTGCCAGCAGCCCTGCGGGCCGGGCGGTTGAGCAGTACTTC. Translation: CASSPAGRAVEQYF.

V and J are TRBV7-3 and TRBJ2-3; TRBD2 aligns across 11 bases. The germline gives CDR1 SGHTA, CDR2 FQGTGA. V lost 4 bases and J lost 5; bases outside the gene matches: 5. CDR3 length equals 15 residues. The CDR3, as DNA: TGTGCCAGCAGCTCTAGCGGGGGGCAGATAGATACGCAGTATTTT. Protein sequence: CASSSSGGQIDTQYF.

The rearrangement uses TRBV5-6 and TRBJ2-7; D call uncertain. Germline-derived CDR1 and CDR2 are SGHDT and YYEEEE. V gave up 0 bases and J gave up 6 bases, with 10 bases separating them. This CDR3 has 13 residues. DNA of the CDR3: TGTGCCAGCAGCTTGGGTTGGGGTGGCGAGCAGTACTTC. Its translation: CASSLGWGGEQYF.

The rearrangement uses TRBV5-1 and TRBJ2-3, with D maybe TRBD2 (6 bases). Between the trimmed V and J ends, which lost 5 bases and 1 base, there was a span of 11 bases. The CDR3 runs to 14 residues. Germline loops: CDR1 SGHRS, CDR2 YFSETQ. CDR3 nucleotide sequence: TGCGCCAGCAGGCCAACGGGAGGCACAGATACGCAGTATTTT. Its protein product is CASRPTGGTDTQYF.

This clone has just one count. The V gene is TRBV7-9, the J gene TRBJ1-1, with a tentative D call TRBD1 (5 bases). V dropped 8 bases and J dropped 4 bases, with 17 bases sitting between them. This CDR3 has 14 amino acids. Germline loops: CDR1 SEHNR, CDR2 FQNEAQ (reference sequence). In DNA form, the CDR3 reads TGTGCCAGCGGTGGGACTGGGAGGGGCACTGAAGCTTTCTTT. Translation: CASGGTGRGTEAFF.

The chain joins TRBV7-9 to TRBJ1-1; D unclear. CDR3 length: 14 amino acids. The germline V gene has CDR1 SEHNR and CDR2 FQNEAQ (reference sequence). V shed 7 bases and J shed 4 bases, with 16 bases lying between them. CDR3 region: CASTPEVWGTEAFF. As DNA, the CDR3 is TGTGCCAGCACTCCCGAGGTCTGGGGCACTGAAGCTTTCTTT.

CDR3 DNA sequence: TGCAGTGCGAAACTTTACAATGAGCAGTTCTTC. It specifies CSAKLYNEQFF. This chain links TRBV20-1 with TRBJ2-1; D ambiguous. CDR3 length equals 11 residues. V gave up 6 bases and J gave up 4 bases, with 7 bases separating them. Germline CDR1 reads DFQATT; CDR2 reads SNEGSKA (reference sequence).

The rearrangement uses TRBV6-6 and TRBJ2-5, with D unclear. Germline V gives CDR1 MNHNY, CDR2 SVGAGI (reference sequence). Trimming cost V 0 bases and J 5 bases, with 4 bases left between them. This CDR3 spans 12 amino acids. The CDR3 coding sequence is TGTGCCAGCAGTTACTCGTGGGAGACCCAGTACTTC. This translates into CASSYSWETQYF.

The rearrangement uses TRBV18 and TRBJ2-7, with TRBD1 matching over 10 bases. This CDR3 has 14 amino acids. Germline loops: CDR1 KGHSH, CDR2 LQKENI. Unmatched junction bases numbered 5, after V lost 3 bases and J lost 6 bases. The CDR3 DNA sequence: TGTGCCAGCTCACCTTCGGGACAGGGGCGCGAGCAGTACTTC. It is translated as CASSPSGQGREQYF.

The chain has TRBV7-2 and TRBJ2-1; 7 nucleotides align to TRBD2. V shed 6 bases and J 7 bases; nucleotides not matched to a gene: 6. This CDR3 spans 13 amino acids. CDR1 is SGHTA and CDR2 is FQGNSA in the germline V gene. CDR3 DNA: TGTGCCAGCAGGGGGGAGGGCCTGAATGAGCAGTTCTTC. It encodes CASRGEGLNEQFF. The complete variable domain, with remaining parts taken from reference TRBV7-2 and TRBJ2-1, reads GAGVSQSPSNKVTEKGKDVELRCDPISGHTALYWYRQSLGQGLEFLIYFQGNSAPDKSGLPSDRFSAERTGGSVSTLTIQRTQQEDSAVYLCASRGEGLNEQFFGPGTRLTVL.

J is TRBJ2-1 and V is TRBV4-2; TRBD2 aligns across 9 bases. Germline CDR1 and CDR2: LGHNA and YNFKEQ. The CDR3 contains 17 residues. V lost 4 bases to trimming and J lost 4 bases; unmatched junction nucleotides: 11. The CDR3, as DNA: TGTGCCAGCAGCCGTACTTCGGGACTAGCCGGGTACAATGAGCAGTTCTTC. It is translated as CASSRTSGLAGYNEQFF.

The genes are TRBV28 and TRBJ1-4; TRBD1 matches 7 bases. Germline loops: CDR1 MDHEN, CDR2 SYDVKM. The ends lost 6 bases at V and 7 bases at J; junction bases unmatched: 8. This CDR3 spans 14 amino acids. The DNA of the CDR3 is TGTGCCAGCAGGACAGCGACAGGGATTGAAAAACTGTTTTTT. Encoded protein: CASRTATGIEKLFF.

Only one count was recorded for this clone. The DNA for the CDR3 is TGTGCCAGCAGCTCACCGGGCTACGAGCAGTACTTC. It is translated as CASSSPGYEQYF. J is TRBJ2-7 and V is TRBV11-3, with D uncertain. Trimming took 4 bases from V and 3 from J, leaving 7 bases between them. The CDR3 consists of 12 residues. Germline V CDR1 and CDR2: SGHNT, YENEEA.